This TCR beta chain comes out of a study of T-cell reconstitution after alpha-beta-depleted transplantation in children. The study's findings and limits: Surviving recipient cells, namely T cells and thymic progenitors, were the source of high day-60 TCRbeta diversity in some patients. T-cell numbers and diversity, one year after transplant, stemmed largely from T cells that were newly produced.

On this clonotype itself: The antigen is not known.

The library targeted TCRbeta and was prepared with unique molecular identifiers. One entry per CDR3 protein results from TCRdb running MiXCR on the PCR reads. The sample yields a few hundred thousand distinct CDR3 sequences, around 20% seen once. Germline lookup yields CDR1 LNHNV and CDR2 YYDKDF (reference sequence). Trimming stripped 5 bases from V and 0 bases from J, with 15 bases between. CDR3 length: 16 amino acids. V and J are TRBV15 and TRBJ2-3, with D hard to call. The source material was PBMCs, mostly from graft donor cells, sampled 180 days after TCRalphabeta/CD19-depleted stem cell transplant. The clonotype was recovered from a male patient aged 5 to 17 who had a stem cell transplant for acute lymphoblastic leukemia, so the T cells may come from the graft donor. CDR3 nucleotide sequence: TGTGCCACCAGCGGGATTCCCTCTGGCAGCACAGATACGCAGTATTTT. Amino acid sequence: CATSGIPSGSTDTQYF.